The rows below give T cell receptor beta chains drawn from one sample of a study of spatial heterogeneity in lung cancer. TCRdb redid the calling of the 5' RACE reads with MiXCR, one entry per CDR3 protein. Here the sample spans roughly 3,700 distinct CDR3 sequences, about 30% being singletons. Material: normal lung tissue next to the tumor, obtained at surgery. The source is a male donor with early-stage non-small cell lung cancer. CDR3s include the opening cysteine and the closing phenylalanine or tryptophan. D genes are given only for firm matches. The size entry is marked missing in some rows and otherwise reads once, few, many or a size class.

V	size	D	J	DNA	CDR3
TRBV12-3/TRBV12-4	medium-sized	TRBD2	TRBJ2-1	TGTGCCAGCAGTTCGACTAGCGGGGGGGCATTTCGCAATGAGCAGTTCTTC	CASSSTSGGAFRNEQFF
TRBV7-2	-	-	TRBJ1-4	TGTGCCAGCAGCCTAAAGTTGGGCGCAAAACTGTTTTTT	CASSLKLGAKLFF
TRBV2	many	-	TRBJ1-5	TGTGCCAGCAGTGAATGGGCAGGAGAGAATCAGCCCCAGCATTTT	CASSEWAGENQPQHF
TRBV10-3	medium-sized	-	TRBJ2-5	TGTGCCATCAGCCAGGGAAGCCAAGAGACCCAGTACTTC	CAISQGSQETQYF
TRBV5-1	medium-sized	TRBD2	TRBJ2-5	TGCGCCAGCAGGATAAGCGGGGGGCGACAAGAGACCCAGTACTTC	CASRISGGRQETQYF
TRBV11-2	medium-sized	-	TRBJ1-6	TGTGCCAGCAGCTCACAGAATTCACCCCTCCACTTT	CASSSQNSPLHF
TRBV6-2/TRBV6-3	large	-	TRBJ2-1	TGTGCCAGCACCCTGGACAGACCCTACAATGAGCAGTTCTTC	CASTLDRPYNEQFF
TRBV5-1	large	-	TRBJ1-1	TGCGCCAGCAGCTTCACTTCTGGGGACACTGAAGCTTTCTTT	CASSFTSGDTEAFF
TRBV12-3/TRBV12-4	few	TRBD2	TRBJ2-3	TGTGCCAGCAGTTTGGGACTAGCGGTAGATACGCAGTATTTT	CASSLGLAVDTQYF
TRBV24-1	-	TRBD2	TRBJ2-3	TGTGCCACCAGTGATACACTAGCGGGAGGGCCGGATAGCACAGATACGCAGTATTTT	CATSDTLAGGPDSTDTQYF
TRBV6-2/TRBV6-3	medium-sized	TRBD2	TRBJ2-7	TGTGCCAGCAGTTCCCGCGGGAGTACAACCTACGAGCAGTACTTC	CASSSRGSTTYEQYF